This TCR beta chain came from a study of early T cells in non-severe SARS-CoV-2 infection. TCRdb re-derived calls from the 5' RACE reads in MiXCR, one entry per CDR3 protein. In the table there are 70,000 or so distinct CDR3 sequences, about 4.6% of which are singletons. The germline V gene encodes CDR1 MNHEY and CDR2 SVGEGT. Trimming cost V 2 bases and J 8 bases, with 10 bases left between them. The CDR3 is 14 residues long. This clonotype showed up many times. The sequence derives from an adult who was a healthcare worker with PCR-confirmed SARS-CoV-2 infection or an uninfected control (not recorded which). The donor label of this sample is uncertain. Sequencing was performed on whole blood, taken at baseline. The chain is built from TRBV6-2 or TRBV6-3 and TRBJ1-6; D ambiguous. The chain's CDR3 is CASSYRGRDSPLHF. The CDR3 region has the DNA TGTGCCAGCAGTTACCGGGGAAGGGATTCACCCCTCCACTTT.